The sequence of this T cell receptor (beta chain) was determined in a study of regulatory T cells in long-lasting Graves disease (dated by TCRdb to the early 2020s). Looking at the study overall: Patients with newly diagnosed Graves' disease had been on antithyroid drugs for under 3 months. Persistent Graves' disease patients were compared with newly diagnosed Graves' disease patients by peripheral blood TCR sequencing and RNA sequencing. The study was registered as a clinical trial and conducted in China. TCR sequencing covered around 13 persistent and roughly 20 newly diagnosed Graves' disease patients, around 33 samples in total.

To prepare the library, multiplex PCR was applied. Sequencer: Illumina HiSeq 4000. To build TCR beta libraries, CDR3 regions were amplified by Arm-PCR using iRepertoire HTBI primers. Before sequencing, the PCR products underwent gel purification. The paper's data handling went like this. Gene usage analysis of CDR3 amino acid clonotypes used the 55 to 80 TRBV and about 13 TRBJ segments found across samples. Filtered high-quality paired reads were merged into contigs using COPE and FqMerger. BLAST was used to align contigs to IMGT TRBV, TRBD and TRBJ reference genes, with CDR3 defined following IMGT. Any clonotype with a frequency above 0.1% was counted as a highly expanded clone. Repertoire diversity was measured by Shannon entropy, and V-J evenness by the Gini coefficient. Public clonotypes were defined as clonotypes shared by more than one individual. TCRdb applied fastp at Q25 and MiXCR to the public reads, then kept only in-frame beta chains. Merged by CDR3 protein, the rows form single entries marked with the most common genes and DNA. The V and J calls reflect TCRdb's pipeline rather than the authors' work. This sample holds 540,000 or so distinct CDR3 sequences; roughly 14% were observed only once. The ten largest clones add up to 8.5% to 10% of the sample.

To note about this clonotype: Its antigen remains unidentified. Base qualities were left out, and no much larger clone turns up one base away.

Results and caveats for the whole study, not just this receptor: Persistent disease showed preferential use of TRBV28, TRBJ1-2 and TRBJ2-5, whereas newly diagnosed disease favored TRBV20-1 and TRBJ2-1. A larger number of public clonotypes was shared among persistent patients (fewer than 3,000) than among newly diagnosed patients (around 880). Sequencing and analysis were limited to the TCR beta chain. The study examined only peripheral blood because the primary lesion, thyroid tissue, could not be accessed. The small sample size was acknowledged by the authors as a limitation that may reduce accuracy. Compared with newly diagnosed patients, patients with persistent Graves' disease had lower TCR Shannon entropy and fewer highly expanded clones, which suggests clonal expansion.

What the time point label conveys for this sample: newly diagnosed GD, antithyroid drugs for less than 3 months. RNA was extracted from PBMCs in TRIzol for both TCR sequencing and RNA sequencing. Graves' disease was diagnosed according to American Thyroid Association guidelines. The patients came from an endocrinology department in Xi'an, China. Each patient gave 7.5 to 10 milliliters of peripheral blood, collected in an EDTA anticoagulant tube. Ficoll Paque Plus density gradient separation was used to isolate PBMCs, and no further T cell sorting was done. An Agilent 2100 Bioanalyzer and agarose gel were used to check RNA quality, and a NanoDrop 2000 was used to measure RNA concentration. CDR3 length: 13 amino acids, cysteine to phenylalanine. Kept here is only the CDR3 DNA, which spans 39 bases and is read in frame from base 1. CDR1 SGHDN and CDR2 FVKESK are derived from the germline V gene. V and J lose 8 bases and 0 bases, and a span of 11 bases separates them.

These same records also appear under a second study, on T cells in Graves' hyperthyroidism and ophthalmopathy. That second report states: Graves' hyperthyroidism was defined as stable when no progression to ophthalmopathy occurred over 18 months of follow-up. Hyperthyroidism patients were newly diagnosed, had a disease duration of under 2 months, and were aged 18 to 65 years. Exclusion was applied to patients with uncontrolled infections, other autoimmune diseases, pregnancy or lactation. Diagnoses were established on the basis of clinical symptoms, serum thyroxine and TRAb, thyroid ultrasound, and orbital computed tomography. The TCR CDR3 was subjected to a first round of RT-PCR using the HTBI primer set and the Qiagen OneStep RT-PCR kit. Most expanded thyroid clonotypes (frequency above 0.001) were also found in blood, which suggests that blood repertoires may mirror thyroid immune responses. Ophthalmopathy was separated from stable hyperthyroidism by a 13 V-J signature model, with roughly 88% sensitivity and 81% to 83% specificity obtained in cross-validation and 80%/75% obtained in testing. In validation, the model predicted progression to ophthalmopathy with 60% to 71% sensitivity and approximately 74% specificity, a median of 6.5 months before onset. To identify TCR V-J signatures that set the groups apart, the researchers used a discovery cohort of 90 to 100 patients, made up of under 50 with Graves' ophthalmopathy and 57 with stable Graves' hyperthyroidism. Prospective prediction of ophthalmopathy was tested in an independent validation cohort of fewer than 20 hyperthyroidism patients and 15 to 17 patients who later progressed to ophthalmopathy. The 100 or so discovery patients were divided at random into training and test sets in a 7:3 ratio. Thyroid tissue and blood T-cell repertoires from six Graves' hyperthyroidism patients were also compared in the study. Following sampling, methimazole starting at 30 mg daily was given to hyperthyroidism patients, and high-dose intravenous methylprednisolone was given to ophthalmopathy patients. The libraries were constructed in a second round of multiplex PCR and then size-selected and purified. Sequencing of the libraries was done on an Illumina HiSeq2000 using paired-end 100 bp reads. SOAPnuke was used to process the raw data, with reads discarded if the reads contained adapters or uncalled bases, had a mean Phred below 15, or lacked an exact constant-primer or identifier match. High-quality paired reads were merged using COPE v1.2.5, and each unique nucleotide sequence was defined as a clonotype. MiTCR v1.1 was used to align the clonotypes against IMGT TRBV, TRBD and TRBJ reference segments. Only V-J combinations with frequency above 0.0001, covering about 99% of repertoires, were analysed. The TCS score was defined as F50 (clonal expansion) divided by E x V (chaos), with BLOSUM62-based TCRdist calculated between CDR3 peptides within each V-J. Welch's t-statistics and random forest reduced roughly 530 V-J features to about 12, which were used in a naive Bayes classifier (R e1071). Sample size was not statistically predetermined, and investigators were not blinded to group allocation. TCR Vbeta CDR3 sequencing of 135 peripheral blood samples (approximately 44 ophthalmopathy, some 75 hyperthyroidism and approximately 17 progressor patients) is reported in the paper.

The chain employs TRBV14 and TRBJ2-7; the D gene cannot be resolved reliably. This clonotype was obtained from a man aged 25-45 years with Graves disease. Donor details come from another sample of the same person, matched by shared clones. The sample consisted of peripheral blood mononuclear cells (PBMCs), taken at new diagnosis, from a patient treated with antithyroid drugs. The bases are TGTGCCAGCTCTCAGTCCCCCTCCTACGAGCAGTACTTC. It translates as CASSQSPSYEQYF.